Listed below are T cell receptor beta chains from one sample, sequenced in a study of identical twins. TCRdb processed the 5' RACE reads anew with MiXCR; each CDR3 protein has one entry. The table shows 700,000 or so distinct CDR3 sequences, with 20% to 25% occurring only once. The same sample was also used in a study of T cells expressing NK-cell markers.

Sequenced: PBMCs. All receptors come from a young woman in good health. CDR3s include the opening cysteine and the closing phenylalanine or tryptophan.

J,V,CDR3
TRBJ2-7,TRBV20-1,CSARDVTARAYEQYF
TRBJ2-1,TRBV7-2,CASSRTGGTYNEQFF
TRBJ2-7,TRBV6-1,CASRQGRESYEQYF
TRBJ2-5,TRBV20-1,CSARDPGKVQQTQYF
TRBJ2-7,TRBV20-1,CSARDRRGSYEQYF
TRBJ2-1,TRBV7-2,CASSRDIEQFF
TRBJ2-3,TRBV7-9,CASSPLATGTDTQYF
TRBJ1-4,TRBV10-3,CAISAYHGEKLFF
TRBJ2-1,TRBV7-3,CASSPFVGVQFF
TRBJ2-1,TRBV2,CASSEQGEEYEQFF
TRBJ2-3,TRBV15,CATSRDLGLADADTQYF
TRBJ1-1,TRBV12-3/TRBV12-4,CASRRDSGSYTEAFF
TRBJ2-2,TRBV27,CASSFQGGSTGELFF
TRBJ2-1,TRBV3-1,CASCQLRLGINEQFF
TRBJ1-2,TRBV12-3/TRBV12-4,CASSLAGLYGYTF
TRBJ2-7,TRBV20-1,CSARPSGSHEQYF